These T cell receptor beta chains were read from a single sample in a study of shared clonotypes between healthy human individuals. Assay used: immunoSEQ multiplex PCR; TCRdb lists only in-frame clones, some missing. The top ten clones hold roughly 0.35% of a sample with over a million clones, about 98.5% of them seen once. Sequencing used naive CD4+ T cells sorted from blood. These receptors came from a man under 40 in good health. Each CDR3 is given with its conserved first and last residue. A D gene is named only where the DNA matches it firmly. Not all rows give a size; the values are once, few, many and, for expanded clones, a class.

J gene | V gene | clone size | D gene | CDR3 DNA | CDR3 protein
TRBJ2-5 | TRBV5-1 | - | - | TGCGCCAGCAGCCCACGAGACAGTCTTGGGGCCCAGTACTTC | CASSPRDSLGAQYF
TRBJ2-3 | TRBV11-1 | - | TRBD1 | TGTGCCAGCAGCCCCAAGGACAGGGGGGGCCAGGGTACGCAGTATTTT | CASSPKDRGGQGTQYF
TRBJ2-5 | TRBV7-9 | - | - | TGTGCCAGCAGCCGGGACGGCCCCCGATTAGTCCAAGAGACCCAGTACTTC | CASSRDGPRLVQETQYF
TRBJ2-3 | TRBV28 | once | - | TGTGCCAGCAGTTTGGAACAGGGAGACAAAGATACGCAGTATTTT | CASSLEQGDKDTQYF
TRBJ2-2 | TRBV11-2 | - | - | TGTGCCAGCAGCACGGTCCGGAACACCGGGGAGCTGTTTTTT | CASSTVRNTGELFF
TRBJ1-2 | TRBV28 | - | TRBD1 | TGTGCCAGCAGTGTCCGGGACAGGGGGTATGGCTACACCTTC | CASSVRDRGYGYTF
TRBJ1-1 | TRBV18 | - | TRBD1 | TGTGCCAGCTCACGGGGCACCGGGACAGGGGGCCTTGAAGCTTTCTTT | CASSRGTGTGGLEAFF
TRBJ2-1 | TRBV6-1 | - | - | TGTGCCAGCAGTGAATCGGCCAGGAATGAGCAGTTCTTC | CASSESARNEQFF
TRBJ2-3 | TRBV5-4 | - | TRBD2 | TGTGCCAGCAGCTTGGGGCTAGCGGGGAGCACAGATACGCAGTATTTT | CASSLGLAGSTDTQYF
TRBJ1-2 | TRBV28 | - | - | TGTGCCAGCAGTTTCTCCCAACTGCGGGGGTGGGGGAGCTACACCTTC | CASSFSQLRGWGSYTF
TRBJ2-1 | TRBV28 | - | TRBD2 | TGTGCCAGCAGTTTATACCTCCGAGCGGGAGGATCCCACAATGAGCAGTTCTTC | CASSLYLRAGGSHNEQFF
TRBJ1-2 | TRBV14 | once | TRBD1 | TGTGCCAGCAGCCAAGGGGGACAGGGCCGACTCAGCTATGGCTACACCTTC | CASSQGGQGRLSYGYTF
TRBJ2-2 | TRBV28 | - | TRBD1 | TGTGCCAGCAGTTCACCTGGCAGGGGGCTCGCCGGGGAGCTGTTTTTT | CASSSPGRGLAGELFF
TRBJ2-3 | TRBV19 | - | TRBD2 | TGTGCCAGTAGGAATAGCGGGAGGTCAGATACGCAGTATTTT | CASRNSGRSDTQYF
TRBJ2-4 | TRBV9 | - | TRBD2 | TGTGCCAGCAGCGTAGACCCAGGGAGGGAAAACATTCAGTACTTC | CASSVDPGRENIQYF
TRBJ2-3 | TRBV7-9 | - | TRBD2 | TGTGCCAGCAGCTTAGGGCGGCTAGCGGGGACAGATACGCAGTATTTT | CASSLGRLAGTDTQYF
TRBJ1-2 | TRBV28 | - | TRBD1 | TGTGCCAGCAGTTTTTCTTCGACAGGGCCAATCTATGGCTACACCTTC | CASSFSSTGPIYGYTF
TRBJ1-1 | TRBV5-4 | - | - | TGTGCCAGCAGCTTGATAGGCCCCAGCACTGAAGCTTTCTTT | CASSLIGPSTEAFF
TRBJ1-1 | TRBV14 | - | - | TGTGCCAGCAGCCAAGATTATAAGAAGACTGAAGCTTTCTTT | CASSQDYKKTEAFF
TRBJ2-4 | TRBV2 | once | TRBD1 | TGTGCCAGCAGCGTAGACAGGGGACAAATTCAGTACTTC | CASSVDRGQIQYF
TRBJ1-1 | TRBV6-5 | - | TRBD1 | TGTGCCAGCAGCTTCGGACAGGGGCATCACACTGAAGCTTTCTTT | CASSFGQGHHTEAFF
TRBJ2-7 | TRBV4-3 | - | TRBD1 | TGCGCCAGCAGCCAAGATTGGGACAGACCCTACGAGCAGTACTTC | CASSQDWDRPYEQYF
TRBJ2-5 | TRBV6-1 | - | - | TGTGCCAGCGGGTCCTGGGAGACCCAGTACTTC | CASGSWETQYF
TRBJ2-7 | TRBV7-9 | - | - | TGTGCCAGCAGCAAAACAGGGAGCGACGAGCAGTACTTC | CASSKTGSDEQYF
TRBJ1-4 | TRBV4-1 | - | - | TGCGCCAGCAGCCAAGTGGGACACGAAAAACTGTTTTTT | CASSQVGHEKLFF
TRBJ1-1 | TRBV18 | - | - | TGTGCCAGCTCAACAATCGCCTTAACGGGGAACACTGAAGCTTTCTTT | CASSTIALTGNTEAFF
TRBJ2-2 | TRBV6-6 | - | - | TGTGCCAGCAGTGGCGGGACTCCCGGCGGCTGGGAGCTGTTTTTT | CASSGGTPGGWELFF
TRBJ2-4 | TRBV14 | - | - | TGTGCCAGCAGCCAGAGCTGGGGAACAGGAATACTAGCCAAAAACATTCAGTACTTC | CASSQSWGTGILAKNIQYF
TRBJ2-5 | TRBV27 | - | - | TGTGCCAGCAGTTTAGGGGGCCGTTGGGAGACCCAGTACTTC | CASSLGGRWETQYF
TRBJ2-7 | TRBV13 | - | - | TGTGCCAGCAGCTTTCGAGGGAACGAGCAGTACTTC | CASSFRGNEQYF